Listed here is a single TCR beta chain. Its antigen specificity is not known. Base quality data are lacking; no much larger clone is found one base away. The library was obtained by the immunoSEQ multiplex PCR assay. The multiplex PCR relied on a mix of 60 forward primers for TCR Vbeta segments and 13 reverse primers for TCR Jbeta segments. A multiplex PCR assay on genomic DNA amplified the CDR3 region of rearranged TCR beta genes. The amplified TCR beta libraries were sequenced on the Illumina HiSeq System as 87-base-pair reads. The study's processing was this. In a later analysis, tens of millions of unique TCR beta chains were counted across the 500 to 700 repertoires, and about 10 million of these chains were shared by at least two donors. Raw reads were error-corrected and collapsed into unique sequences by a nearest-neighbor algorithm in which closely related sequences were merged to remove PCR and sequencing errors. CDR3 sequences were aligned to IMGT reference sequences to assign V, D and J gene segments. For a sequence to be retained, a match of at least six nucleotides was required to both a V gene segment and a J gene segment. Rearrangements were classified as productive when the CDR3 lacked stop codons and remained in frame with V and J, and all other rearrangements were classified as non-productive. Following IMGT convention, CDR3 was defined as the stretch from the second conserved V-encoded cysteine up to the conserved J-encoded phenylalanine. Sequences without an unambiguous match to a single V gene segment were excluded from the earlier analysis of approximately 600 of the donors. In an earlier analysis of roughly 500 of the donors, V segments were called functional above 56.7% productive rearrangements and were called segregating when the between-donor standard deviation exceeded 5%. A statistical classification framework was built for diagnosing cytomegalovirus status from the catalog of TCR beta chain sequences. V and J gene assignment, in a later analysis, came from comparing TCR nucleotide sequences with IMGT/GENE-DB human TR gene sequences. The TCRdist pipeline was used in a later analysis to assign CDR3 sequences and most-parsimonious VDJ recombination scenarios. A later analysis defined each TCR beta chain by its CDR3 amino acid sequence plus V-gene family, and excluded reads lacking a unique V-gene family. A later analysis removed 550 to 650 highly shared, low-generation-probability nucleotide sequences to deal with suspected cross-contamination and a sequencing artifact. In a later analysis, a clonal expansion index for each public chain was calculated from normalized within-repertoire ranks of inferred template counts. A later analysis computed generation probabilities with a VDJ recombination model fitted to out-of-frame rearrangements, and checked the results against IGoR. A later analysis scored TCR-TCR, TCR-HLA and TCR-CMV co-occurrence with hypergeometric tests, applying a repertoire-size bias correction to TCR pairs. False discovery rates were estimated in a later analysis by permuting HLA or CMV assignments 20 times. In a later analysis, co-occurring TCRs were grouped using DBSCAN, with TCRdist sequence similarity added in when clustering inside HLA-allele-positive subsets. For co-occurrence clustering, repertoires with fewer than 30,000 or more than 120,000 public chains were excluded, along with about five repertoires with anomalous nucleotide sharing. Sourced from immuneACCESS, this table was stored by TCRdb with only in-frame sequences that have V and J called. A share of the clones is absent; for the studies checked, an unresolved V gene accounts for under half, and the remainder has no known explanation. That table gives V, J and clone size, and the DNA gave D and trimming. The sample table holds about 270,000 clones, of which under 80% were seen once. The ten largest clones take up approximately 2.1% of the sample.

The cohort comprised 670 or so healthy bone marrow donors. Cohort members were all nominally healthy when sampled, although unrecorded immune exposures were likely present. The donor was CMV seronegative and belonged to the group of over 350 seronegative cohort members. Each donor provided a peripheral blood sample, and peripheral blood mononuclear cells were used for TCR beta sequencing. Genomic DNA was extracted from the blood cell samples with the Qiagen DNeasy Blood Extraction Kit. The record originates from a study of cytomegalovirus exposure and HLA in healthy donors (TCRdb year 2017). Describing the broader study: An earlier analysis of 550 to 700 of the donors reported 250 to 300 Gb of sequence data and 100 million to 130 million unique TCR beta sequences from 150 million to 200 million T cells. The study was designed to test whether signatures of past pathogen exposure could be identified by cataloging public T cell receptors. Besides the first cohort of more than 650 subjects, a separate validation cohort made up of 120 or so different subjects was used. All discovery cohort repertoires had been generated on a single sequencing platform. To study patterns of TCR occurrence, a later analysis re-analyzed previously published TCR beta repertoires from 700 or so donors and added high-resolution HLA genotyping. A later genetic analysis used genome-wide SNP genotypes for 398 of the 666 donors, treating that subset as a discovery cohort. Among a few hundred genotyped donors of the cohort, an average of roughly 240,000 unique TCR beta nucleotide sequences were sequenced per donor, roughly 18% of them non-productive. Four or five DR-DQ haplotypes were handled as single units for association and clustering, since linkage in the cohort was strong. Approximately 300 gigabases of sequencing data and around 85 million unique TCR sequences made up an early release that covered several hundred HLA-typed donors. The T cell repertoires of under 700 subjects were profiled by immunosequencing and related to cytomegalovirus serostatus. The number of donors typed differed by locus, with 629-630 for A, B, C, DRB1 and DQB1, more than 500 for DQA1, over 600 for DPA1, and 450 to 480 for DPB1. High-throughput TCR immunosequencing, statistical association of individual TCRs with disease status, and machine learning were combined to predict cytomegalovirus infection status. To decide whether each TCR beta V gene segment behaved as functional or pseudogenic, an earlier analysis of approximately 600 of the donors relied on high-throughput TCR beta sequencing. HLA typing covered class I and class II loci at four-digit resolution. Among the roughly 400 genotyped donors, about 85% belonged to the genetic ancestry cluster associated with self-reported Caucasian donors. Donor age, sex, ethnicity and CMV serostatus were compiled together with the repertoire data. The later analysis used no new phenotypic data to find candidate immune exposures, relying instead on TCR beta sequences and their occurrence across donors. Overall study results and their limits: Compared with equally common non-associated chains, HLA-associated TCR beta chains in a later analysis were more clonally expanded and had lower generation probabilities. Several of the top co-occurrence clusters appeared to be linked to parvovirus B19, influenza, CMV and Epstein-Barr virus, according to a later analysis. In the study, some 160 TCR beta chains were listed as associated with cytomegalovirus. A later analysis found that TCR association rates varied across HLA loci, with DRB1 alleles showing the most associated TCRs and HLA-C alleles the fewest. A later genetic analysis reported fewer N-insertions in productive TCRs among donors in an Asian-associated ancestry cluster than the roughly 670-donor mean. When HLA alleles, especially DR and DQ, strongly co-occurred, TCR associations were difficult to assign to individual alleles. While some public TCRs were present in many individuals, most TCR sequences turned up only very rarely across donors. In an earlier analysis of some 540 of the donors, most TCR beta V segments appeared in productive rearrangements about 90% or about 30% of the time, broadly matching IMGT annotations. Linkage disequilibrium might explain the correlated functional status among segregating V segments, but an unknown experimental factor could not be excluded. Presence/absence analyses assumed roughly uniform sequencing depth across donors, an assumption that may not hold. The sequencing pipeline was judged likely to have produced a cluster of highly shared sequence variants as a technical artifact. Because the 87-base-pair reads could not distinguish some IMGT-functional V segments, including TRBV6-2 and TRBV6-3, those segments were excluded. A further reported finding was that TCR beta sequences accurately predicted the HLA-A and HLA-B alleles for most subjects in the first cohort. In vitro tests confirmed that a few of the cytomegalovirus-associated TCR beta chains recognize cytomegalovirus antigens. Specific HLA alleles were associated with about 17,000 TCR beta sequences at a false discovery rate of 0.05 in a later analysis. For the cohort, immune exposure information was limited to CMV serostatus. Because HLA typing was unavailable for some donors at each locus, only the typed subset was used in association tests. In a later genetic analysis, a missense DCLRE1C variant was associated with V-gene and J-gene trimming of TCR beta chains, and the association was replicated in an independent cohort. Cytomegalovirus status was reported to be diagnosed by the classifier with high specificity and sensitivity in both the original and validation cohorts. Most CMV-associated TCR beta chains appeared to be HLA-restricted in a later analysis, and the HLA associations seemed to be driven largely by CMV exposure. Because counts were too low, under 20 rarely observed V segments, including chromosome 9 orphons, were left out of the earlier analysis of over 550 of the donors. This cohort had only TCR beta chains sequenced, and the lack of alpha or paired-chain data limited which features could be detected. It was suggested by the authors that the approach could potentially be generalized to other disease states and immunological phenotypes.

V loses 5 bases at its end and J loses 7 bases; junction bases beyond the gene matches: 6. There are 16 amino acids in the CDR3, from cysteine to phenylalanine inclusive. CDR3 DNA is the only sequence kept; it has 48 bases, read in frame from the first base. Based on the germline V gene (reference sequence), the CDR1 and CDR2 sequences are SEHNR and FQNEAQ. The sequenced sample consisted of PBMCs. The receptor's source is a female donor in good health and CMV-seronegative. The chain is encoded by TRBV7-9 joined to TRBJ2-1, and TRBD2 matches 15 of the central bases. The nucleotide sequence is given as TGTGCCAGCAGCGGACTAGCGGGAGGGCCATTAAATGAGCAGTTCTTC. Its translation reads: CASSGLAGGPLNEQFF.